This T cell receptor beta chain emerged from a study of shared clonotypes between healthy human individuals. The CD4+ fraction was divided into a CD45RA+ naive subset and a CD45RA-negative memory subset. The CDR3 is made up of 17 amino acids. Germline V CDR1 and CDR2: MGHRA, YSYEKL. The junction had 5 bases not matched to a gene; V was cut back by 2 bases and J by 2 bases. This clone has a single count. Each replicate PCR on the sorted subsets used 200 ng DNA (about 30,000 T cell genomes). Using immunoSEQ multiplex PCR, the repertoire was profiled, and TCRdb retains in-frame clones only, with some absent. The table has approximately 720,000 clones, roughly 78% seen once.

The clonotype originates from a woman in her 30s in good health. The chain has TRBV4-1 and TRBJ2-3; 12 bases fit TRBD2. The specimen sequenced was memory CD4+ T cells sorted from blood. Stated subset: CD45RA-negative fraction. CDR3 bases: TGCGCCAGCAGCCAACCCCGGACTAGCGGGACCACAGATACGCAGTATTTT. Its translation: CASSQPRTSGTTDTQYF.